The 22 T cell receptor beta chains listed next were all sequenced from one sample in a study of shared clonotypes between healthy human individuals. Here immunoSEQ multiplex PCR was the method, and the copy in TCRdb shows in-frame clones only, minus some. The data contain just over 2,000,000 clones, 85% to 95% of them singletons. Sequences were obtained from naive CD4+ T cells sorted from blood. Subset: CD45RA+ positively selected. The source is a man younger than 35 in good health.

The chain joins TRBV7-9 to TRBJ2-7; a possible D gene is TRBD1 (5 bases). V was cut by 5 bases and J by 0 bases, with 14 bases left in between. CDR3 length equals 15 residues. CDR1 is SEHNR, CDR2 FQNEAQ, per germline (reference sequence). The CDR3 DNA follows: TGTGCCAGCAGCCGCCAGAGACAGAGCTCCTACGAGCAGTACTTC. Protein product: CASSRQRQSSYEQYF.

This chain uses TRBV6-1 with TRBJ1-5; D possibly corresponds to TRBD1 (5 bases). The ends were cut back, 8 bases at V and 0 bases at J, with 14 bases in the middle. The CDR3 extends over 15 amino acids. CDR1 and CDR2 (germline): MNHNS, SASEGT. CDR3 in amino acids: CASERQPDSNQPQHF. CDR3 nucleotide sequence: TGTGCCAGCGAAAGACAGCCTGATAGCAATCAGCCCCAGCATTTT.

The gene calls are TRBV7-9 and TRBJ2-1; D gene uncertain. V was shortened by 4 bases and J by 8 bases, with 9 bases between the two germline ends. The length of the CDR3 is 12 residues. Looked up from germline, CDR1 is SEHNR and CDR2 is FQNEAQ (reference sequence). CDR3 in amino acids: CASSSSGHEQFF. The CDR3 nucleotides are TGTGCCAGCAGCTCTTCCGGGCATGAGCAGTTCTTC.

This chain connects TRBV12-5 to TRBJ1-5; perhaps TRBD1 as D (5 bases). Trimming removed 7 bases at V and 6 bases at J, with 10 bases between. CDR3 length equals 12 residues. The germline V gene has CDR1 LGHNT and CDR2 FRNRAP. CDR3 nucleotide sequence: TGTGCTAGTGCCACAGGTTTTCAGCCCCAGCATTTT. It codes for CASATGFQPQHF.

The J gene is TRBJ1-5, the V gene TRBV5-8, with 10 bases matching TRBD1. This CDR3 spans 18 amino acids. V shed 4 bases and J 0 bases; nucleotides not matched to a gene: 10. Germline assignment: CDR1 SGHTS and CDR2 YDEGEE. CDR3 in amino acids: CASSRDRGRYYSNQPQHF. The CDR3 coding sequence is TGTGCCAGCAGCCGGGACAGGGGAAGATATTATAGCAATCAGCCCCAGCATTTT.

In DNA form, the CDR3 reads TGTGCCAGCACCCAGGGGGCAGAGACCCAGTACTTC. This encodes CASTQGAETQYF. V usage is TRBV11-2 and J usage is TRBJ2-5; 8 bases fit TRBD1. Germline loops: CDR1 SGHAT, CDR2 FQNNGV. The CDR3 is made up of 12 amino acids. The trim removed 7 bases at V and 4 bases at J, leaving 2 bases unmatched.

V usage is TRBV9 and J usage is TRBJ2-7; TRBD1 is a possible D gene (5 bases). Between the trimmed V and J ends, which lost 5 bases and 0 bases, there was a span of 9 bases. This CDR3 spans 13 amino acids. CDR1 is SGDLS and CDR2 is YYNGEE in the germline V gene. In nucleotides, the CDR3 is TGTGCCAGCAGTCTACAGGCCTCCTACGAGCAGTACTTC. Translated, it gives CASSLQASYEQYF.

The rearrangement uses TRBV5-6 and TRBJ2-6; D is ambiguous. Germline CDR1 reads SGHDT; CDR2 reads YYEEEE. Trimming stripped 2 bases from V and 4 bases from J, with 10 bases between. The CDR3 has 15 amino acids. The DNA for the CDR3 is TGTGCCAGCAGCTTTATAGGGTCAGGGGCCAACGTCCTGACTTTC. It is translated as CASSFIGSGANVLTF.

This clone was seen just once. The CDR3 here is CASSVSGTGGNQPQHF. Written as DNA, the CDR3 is TGTGCCAGTAGTGTTTCGGGGACAGGGGGCAATCAGCCCCAGCATTTT. The chain uses TRBV19 and TRBJ1-5; 10 bases fit TRBD1. The V gene end was trimmed by 5 bases and the J gene end by 2 bases; junction bases not matched to a gene: 6. This CDR3 is built from 16 residues. Germline V CDR1 and CDR2: LNHDA, SQIVND (reference sequence).

Only a few counts were recorded for this clone. The gene calls are TRBV6-5 and TRBJ1-6; D unresolved. Germline V lookup: CDR1 MNHEY, CDR2 SVGAGI. V dropped 6 bases and J dropped 6 bases, with 12 bases sitting between them. The CDR3 contains 14 residues. In DNA, the CDR3 is TGTGCCAGCAGCGGAGGACGGGGTAATTCACCCCTCCACTTT. This encodes CASSGGRGNSPLHF.

V and J are TRBV28 and TRBJ1-2, with D maybe TRBD1 (5 bases). The CDR3 extends over 15 amino acids. Trimming removed 2 bases from V and 4 bases from J, with 14 bases in between. CDR1 MDHEN and CDR2 SYDVKM come from the germline V gene. CDR3 residues: CASSLGTGTFYGYTF. The CDR3 DNA follows: TGTGCCAGCAGTTTAGGGACGGGAACTTTCTATGGCTACACCTTC.

This chain joins TRBV6-5 and TRBJ1-6; TRBD1 matches 10 bases. Germline lookup yields CDR1 MNHEY and CDR2 SVGAGI. CDR3 length equals 14 residues. V dropped 8 bases and J dropped 13; count of bases not matched to a gene: 11. The DNA of the CDR3 is TGTGCCAGCCTTAAGGGACAGGGGACTACCCCCCTCCACTTT. It yields the protein CASLKGQGTTPLHF.

The chain has TRBV13 and TRBJ1-1; D perhaps matches TRBD1 (5 bases). CDR1 PRHDT and CDR2 FYEKMQ come from the germline V gene (reference sequence). The CDR3 is 14 amino acids. Trimming shortened V by 8 bases and J by 4 bases, and 17 bases separated the two germline ends. The DNA of the CDR3 is TGTGCCAGCCGGCCGGCGGGGGTTTTCACTGAAGCTTTCTTT. Its protein product is CASRPAGVFTEAFF.

The rearrangement uses TRBV13 and TRBJ2-1, with 9 bases matching TRBD2. V gave up 5 bases and J gave up 3 bases; unmatched junction bases: 8. Germline values: CDR1 PRHDT, CDR2 FYEKMQ (reference sequence). This CDR3 is 16 amino acids long. CDR3: CASSGTAGGFYNEQFF. CDR3 in DNA: TGTGCCAGCAGCGGGACTGCGGGGGGGTTCTACAATGAGCAGTTCTTC. Filled out from reference TRBV13 and TRBJ2-1, the complete variable domain reads AAGVIQSPRHLIKEKRETATLKCYPIPRHDTVYWYQQGPGQDPQFLISFYEKMQSDKGSIPDRFSAQQFSDYHSELNMSSLELGDSALYFCASSGTAGGFYNEQFFGPGTRLTVL.

J is TRBJ2-4 and V is TRBV5-4; D unresolved. Per the germline V gene, CDR1 is SGHNT and CDR2 is YYREEE (reference sequence). V was shortened by 4 bases and J by 12 bases, with 11 bases between the two germline ends. CDR3 length: 11 residues. CDR3 nucleotide sequence: TGTGCCAGCAGCCTAGGTTACGATCAGTACTTC. This translates into CASSLGYDQYF.

The rearrangement uses TRBV29-1 and TRBJ1-1, with D hard to call. Germline CDR1 reads SQVTM; CDR2 reads ANQGSEA. V was cut by 6 bases and J by 0 bases, with 8 bases left in between. There are 12 residues in the CDR3. CDR3 amino acids: CSVVTLNTEAFF. CDR3 coding DNA: TGCAGCGTCGTAACACTGAACACTGAAGCTTTCTTT.

This chain joins TRBV18 and TRBJ2-3; D is unclear. Germline loops: CDR1 KGHSH, CDR2 LQKENI. The CDR3 has 14 amino acids. V was shortened by 6 bases and J by 6 bases, with 16 bases between the two germline ends. The CDR3 sequence is CASSASRPGDTQYF. The CDR3 DNA sequence: TGTGCCAGCTCCGCCTCTCGACCTGGGGATACGCAGTATTTT.

The chain has TRBV5-1 and TRBJ2-3; 10 positions agree with TRBD2. Germline CDR1 reads SGHRS; CDR2 reads YFSETQ. The CDR3 totals 17 residues. The J segment lost 4 bases and the V segment lost 4 bases, leaving 12 bases of the junction unmatched. The CDR3 sequence: CASSTTGTSVFPDTQYF. The CDR3 DNA sequence: TGCGCCAGCAGCACGACCGGGACTAGCGTTTTTCCAGATACGCAGTATTTT.

The rearrangement joins TRBV28 to TRBJ1-5; unclear D gene. V lost 6 bases, J lost 8 bases, and 11 bases lay in between. This CDR3 is 12 amino acids long. CDR1 is MDHEN, CDR2 SYDVKM, per germline. CDR3 DNA sequence: TGTGCCAGCAGCCTGGTAGTCAAGCCCCAGCATTTT. Translation gives CASSLVVKPQHF.

The chain links TRBV30 to TRBJ2-5; no clear D gene. The germline V gene encodes CDR1 GTSNPN and CDR2 SVGIG (reference sequence). This CDR3 has 13 amino acids. CDR3 sequence: CSGSLRFQETQYF. The CDR3 region has the DNA TGTTCCGGGTCTTTAAGGTTCCAAGAGACCCAGTACTTC.

The chain employs TRBV10-3 and TRBJ2-2; TRBD1 matches 10 bases. The CDR3 sequence is 19 residues long. In germline, CDR1 is ENHRY, CDR2 SYGVKD. V dropped 5 bases and J dropped 0; count of bases not matched to a gene: 12. CDR3 amino acids: CAISSPGTGDWANTGELFF. Written as DNA, the CDR3 is TGTGCCATCAGTAGCCCTGGGACAGGGGATTGGGCGAACACCGGGGAGCTGTTTTTT.

The chain carries TRBV10-3 and TRBJ1-6; the D is unclear. The CDR3 totals 14 residues. CDR1 and CDR2 (germline): ENHRY, SYGVKD. V shed 2 bases and J shed 5 bases, with 7 bases lying between them. The CDR3 region has the DNA TGTGCCATCAGTGAGGGCAGAGATAATTCACCCCTCCACTTT. Translated, it gives CAISEGRDNSPLHF.